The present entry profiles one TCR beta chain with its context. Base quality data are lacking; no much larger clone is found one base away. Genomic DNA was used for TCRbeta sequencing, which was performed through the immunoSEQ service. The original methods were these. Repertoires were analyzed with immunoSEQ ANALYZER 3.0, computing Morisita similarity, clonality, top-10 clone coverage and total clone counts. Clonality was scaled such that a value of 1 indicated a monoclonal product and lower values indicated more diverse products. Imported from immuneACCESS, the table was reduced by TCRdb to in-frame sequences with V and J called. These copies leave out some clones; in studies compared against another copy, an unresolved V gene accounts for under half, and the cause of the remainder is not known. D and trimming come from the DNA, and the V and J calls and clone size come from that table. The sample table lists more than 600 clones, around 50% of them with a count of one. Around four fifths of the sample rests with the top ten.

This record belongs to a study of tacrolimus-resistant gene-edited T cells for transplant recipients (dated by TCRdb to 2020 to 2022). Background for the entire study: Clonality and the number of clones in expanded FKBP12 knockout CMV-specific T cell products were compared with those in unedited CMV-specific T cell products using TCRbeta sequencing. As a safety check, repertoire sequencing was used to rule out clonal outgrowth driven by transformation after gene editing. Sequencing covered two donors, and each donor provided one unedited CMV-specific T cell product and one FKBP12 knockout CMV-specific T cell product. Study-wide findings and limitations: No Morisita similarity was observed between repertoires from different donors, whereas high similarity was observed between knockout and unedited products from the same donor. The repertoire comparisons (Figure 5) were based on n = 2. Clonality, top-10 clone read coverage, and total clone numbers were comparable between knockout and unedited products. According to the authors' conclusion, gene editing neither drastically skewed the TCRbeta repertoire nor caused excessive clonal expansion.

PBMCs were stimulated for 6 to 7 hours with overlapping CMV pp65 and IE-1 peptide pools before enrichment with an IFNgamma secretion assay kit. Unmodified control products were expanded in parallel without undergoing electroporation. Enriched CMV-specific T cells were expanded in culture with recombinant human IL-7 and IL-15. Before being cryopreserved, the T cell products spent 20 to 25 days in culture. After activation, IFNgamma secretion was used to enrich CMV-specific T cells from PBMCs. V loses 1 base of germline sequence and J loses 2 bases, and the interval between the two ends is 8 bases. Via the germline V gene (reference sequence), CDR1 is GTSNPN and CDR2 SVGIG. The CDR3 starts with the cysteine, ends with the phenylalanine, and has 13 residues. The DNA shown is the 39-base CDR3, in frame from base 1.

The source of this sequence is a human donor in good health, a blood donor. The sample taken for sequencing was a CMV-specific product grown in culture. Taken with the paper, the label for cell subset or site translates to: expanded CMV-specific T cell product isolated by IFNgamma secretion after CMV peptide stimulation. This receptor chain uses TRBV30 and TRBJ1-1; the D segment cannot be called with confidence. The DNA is TGTGCCTGGAGTGACGGATATAACACTGAAGCTTTCTTT. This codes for CAWSDGYNTEAFF.